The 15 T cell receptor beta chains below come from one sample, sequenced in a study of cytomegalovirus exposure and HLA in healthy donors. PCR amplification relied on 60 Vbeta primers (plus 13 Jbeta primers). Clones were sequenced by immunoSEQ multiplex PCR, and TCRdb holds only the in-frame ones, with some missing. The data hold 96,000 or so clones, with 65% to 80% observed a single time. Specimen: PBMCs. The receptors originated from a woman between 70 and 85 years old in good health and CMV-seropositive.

In DNA form, the CDR3 reads TGCGCCAGCACGGTCCTAGACGAGCAGTTCTTC. Its protein product is CASTVLDEQFF. The gene calls are TRBV10-2 and TRBJ2-1; D unresolved. Germline V gives CDR1 WSHSY, CDR2 SAAADI. V was pared by 7 bases and J by 10 bases, with 11 bases between. The CDR3 extends over 11 amino acids.

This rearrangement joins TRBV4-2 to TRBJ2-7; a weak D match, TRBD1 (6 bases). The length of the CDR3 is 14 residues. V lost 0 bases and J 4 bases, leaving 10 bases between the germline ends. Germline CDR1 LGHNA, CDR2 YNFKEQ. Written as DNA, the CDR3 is TGTGCCAGCAGCCAAGATCTAGGGGGTTACGAGCAGTACTTC. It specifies CASSQDLGGYEQYF.

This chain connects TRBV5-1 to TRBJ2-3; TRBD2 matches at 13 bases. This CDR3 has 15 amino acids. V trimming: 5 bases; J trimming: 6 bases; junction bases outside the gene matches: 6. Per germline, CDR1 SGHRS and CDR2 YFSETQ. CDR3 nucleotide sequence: TGCGCCAGCAGGACGGGACTAGCGGGATGGGATACGCAGTATTTT. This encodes CASRTGLAGWDTQYF.

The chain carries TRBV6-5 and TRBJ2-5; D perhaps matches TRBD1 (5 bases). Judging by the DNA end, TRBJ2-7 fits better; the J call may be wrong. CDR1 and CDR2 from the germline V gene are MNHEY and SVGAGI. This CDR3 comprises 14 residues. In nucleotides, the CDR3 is TGTGCCAGCAGGATGACTCAGGGAATGGGCGAGCAGTACTTC. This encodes CASRMTQGMGEQYF.

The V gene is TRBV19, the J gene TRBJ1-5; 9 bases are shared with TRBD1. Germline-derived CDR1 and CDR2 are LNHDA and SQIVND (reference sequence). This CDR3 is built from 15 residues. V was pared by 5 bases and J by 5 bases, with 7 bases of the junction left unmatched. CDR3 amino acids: CASSSYTGGDQPQHF. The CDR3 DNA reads TGTGCCAGTAGTTCTTATACAGGGGGCGATCAGCCCCAGCATTTT.

The CDR3 reads CASSVLPRLNEQFF. In DNA, the CDR3 is TGTGCCAGCAGCGTTCTACCTAGGCTCAATGAGCAGTTCTTC. The chain employs TRBV2 and TRBJ2-1; D gene ambiguous. The CDR3 is 14 residues long. Trimming removed 6 bases from V and 6 bases from J, with 15 bases in between. Germline V gene data show CDR1 as SNHLY and CDR2 as FYNNEI. Drawing the rest from reference TRBV2 and TRBJ2-1, the complete variable domain is EPEVTQTPSHQVTQMGQEVILRCVPISNHLYFYWYRQILGQKVEFLVSFYNNEISEKSEIFDDQFSVERPDGSNFTLKIRSTKLEDSAMYFCASSVLPRLNEQFFGPGTRLTVL.

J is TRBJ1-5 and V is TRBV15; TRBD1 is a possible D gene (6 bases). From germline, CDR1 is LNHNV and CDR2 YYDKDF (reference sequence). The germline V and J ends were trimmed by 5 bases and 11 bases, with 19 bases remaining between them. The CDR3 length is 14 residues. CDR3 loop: CATSPARGPRAQHF. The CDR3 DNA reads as TGTGCCACCAGCCCGGCCAGGGGCCCTCGGGCCCAGCATTTT.

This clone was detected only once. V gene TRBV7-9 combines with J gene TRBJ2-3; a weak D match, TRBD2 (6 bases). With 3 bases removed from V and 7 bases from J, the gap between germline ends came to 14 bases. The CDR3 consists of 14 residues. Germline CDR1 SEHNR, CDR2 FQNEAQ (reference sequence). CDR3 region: CASSFGGTVNTQYF. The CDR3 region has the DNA TGTGCCAGCAGCTTTGGCGGGACGGTTAATACGCAGTATTTT.

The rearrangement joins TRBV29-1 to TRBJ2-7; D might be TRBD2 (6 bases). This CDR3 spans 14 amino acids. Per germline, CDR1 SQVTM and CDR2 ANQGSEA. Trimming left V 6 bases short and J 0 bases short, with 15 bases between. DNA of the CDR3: TGCAGCGTGGCGGGAATCGGGGGCTCCTACGAGCAGTACTTC. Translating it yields CSVAGIGGSYEQYF.

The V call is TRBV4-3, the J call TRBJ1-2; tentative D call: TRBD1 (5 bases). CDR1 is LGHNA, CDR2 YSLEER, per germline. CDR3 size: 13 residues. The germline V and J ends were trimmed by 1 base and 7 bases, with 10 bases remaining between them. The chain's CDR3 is CASSQVSGAGYTF. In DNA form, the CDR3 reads TGCGCCAGCAGCCAAGTCTCTGGGGCTGGCTACACCTTC.

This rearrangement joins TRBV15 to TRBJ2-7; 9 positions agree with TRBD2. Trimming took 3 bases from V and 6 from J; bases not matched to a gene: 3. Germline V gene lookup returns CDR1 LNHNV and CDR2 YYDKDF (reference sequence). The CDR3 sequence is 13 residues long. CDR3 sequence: CATSRGLASEQYF. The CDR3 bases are TGTGCCACCAGCAGGGGACTAGCTAGCGAGCAGTACTTC.

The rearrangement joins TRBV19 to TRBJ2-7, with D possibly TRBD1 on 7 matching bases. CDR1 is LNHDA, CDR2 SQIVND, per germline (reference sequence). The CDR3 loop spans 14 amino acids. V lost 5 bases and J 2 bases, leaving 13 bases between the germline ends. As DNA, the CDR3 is TGTGCCAGTAGTGAGACAGGGAGGACCTACGAGCAGTACTTC. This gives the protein CASSETGRTYEQYF.

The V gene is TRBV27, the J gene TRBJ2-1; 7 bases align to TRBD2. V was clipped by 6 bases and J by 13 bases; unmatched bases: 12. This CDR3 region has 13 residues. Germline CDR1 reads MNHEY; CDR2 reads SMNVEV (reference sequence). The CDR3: CASRIRDYQRQFF. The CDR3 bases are TGTGCCAGCAGGATCCGGGACTACCAGAGACAGTTCTTC.

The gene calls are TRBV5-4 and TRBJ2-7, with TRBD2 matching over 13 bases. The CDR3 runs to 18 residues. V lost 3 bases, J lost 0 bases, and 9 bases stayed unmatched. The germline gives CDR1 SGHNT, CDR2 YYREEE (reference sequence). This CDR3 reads CASSSGLAGLGSSYEQYF. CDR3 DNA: TGTGCCAGCAGCTCGGGACTAGCGGGACTCGGGAGCTCCTACGAGCAGTACTTC.

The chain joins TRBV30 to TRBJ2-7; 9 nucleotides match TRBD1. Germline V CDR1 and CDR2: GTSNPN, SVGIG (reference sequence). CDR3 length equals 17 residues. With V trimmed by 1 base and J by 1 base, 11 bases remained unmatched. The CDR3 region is CAWSAKLGTGPSYEQYF. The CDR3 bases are TGTGCCTGGAGTGCCAAATTAGGGACAGGGCCATCCTACGAGCAGTACTTC.